The following is a T cell receptor beta chain sequence with its context. The antigen is unknown. The sample is drawn from a study of cytomegalovirus exposure and HLA in healthy donors. Points from the study as a whole: The authors listed 150 to 200 TCR beta chains as cytomegalovirus-associated. As a later analysis showed, a missense DCLRE1C variant was linked to trimming of TCR beta V- and J-genes. Analyzed later, most CMV-associated TCR beta chains appeared HLA-restricted.

Use of 60 Vbeta and 13 Jbeta primers characterized the PCR. Data came from immunoSEQ multiplex PCR; TCRdb stores just in-frame clones and leaves some out. The table shows about 200,000 clones, with about 80% occurring only once. CDR1 is MNHNY, CDR2 SVGAGI, per germline (reference sequence). V dropped 3 bases and J dropped 2 bases, with 11 bases sitting between them. The CDR3 is made up of 14 amino acids. It was healthy bone marrow donors who served as donors. The chain has TRBV6-6 and TRBJ2-7; a weak D match, TRBD1 (6 bases). Sequencing was carried out using PBMCs. This TCR was sampled from a young woman in good health and CMV-seronegative. The chain's CDR3 is CASSYLGAPYEQYF. Written as DNA, the CDR3 is TGTGCCAGCAGTTATCTGGGGGCTCCCTACGAGCAGTACTTC.